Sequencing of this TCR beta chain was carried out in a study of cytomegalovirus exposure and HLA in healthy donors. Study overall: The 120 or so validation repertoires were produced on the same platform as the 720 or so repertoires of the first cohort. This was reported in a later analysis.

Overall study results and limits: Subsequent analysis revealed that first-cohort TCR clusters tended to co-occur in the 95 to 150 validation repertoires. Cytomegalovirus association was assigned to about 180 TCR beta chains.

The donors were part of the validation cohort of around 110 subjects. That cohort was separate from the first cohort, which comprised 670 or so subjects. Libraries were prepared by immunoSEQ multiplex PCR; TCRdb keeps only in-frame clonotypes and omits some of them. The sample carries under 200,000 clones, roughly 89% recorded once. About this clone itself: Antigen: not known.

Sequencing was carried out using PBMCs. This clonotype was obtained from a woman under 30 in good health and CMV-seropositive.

CDR3 sequence: CASSVELSPGYEQYF. CDR3 sequence (DNA): TGTGCCAGCAGTGTGGAGCTCTCACCCGGCTACGAGCAGTACTTC. The J gene is TRBJ2-7, the V gene TRBV6-4; D not resolved. CDR1 is MRHNA, CDR2 SNTAGT, per germline. V lost 4 bases and J 3 bases, leaving 16 bases between the germline ends. CDR3 length: 15 residues.